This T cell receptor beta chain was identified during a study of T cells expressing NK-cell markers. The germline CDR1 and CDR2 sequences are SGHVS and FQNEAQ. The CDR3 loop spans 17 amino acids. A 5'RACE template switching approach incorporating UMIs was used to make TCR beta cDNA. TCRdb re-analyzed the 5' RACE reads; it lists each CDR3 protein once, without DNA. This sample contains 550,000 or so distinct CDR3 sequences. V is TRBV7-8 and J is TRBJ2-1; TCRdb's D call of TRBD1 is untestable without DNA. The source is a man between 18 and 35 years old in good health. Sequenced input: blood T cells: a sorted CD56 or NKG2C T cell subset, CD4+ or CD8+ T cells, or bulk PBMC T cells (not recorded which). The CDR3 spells CASSLLNWAATYNEQFF.